Presented here are 7 T cell receptor beta chains from one specimen sequenced in a study of blood T cell repertoires in COVID-19. TCRdb's table, derived via immunoSEQ multiplex PCR, lists solely in-frame clones and lacks some. Of around 150,000 clones listed, 84% were seen once; the top ten hold under 2.5%. Material for sequencing was peripheral blood. The receptors originated from a man aged 65-85 years with acute or convalescent COVID-19.

In its sample, this clone was seen a few times. V gene TRBV4-1 combines with J gene TRBJ2-2, with a weak D call TRBD2 (5 bases). This CDR3 contains 14 residues. CDR1 MGHRA and CDR2 YSYEKL come from the germline V gene. V dropped 2 bases and J dropped 6 bases, with 10 bases sitting between them. CDR3 protein: CASSQMLAAGELFF. The CDR3 nucleotides read TGCGCCAGCAGCCAAATGCTAGCCGCCGGGGAGCTGTTTTTT.

The rearrangement uses TRBV27 and TRBJ2-5; no definite D call. The CDR3 is made up of 14 amino acids. In germline, CDR1 is MNHEY, CDR2 SMNVEV (reference sequence). The V gene lost 4 bases and the J gene lost 1 base, with 10 bases spanning the gap. The CDR3 DNA is TGTGCCAGCAGTTACCGACAAACCCAAGAGACCCAGTACTTC. Translation gives CASSYRQTQETQYF.

The J gene is TRBJ2-2, the V gene TRBV5-1; tentative D call: TRBD1 (6 bases). CDR1 is SGHRS and CDR2 is YFSETQ in the germline V gene. The CDR3 runs 17 residues. V lost 4 bases, J lost 8 bases, and 24 bases lay in between. CDR3 sequence: CASSPRVGGGLRGELFF. For the CDR3, the DNA is TGCGCCAGCAGCCCTCGGGTCGGTGGGGGCCTTCGTGGGGAGCTGTTTTTT.

The V and J genes are TRBV6-5 and TRBJ1-5; 7 bases map to TRBD1. Germline CDR1 and CDR2: MNHEY and SVGAGI. The CDR3 has 15 residues. V lost 5 bases and J lost 3; bases outside the gene matches: 7. The CDR3 region is CASSPNGQDNQPQHF. The CDR3 region has the DNA TGTGCCAGCAGTCCAAACGGACAGGACAATCAGCCCCAGCATTTT.

The chain is built from TRBV5-1 and TRBJ2-1, with 12 bases matching TRBD2. Trimming removed 3 bases from V and 7 bases from J; junction bases left unmatched: 8. Germline loops: CDR1 SGHRS, CDR2 YFSETQ. The CDR3 totals 16 residues. This chain's CDR3 is CASSWTTSGGGNEQFF. CDR3 DNA sequence: TGCGCCAGCAGCTGGACGACTAGCGGGGGAGGGAATGAGCAGTTCTTC.

This chain links TRBV6-5 with TRBJ1-5; no reliable D call. Germline loops: CDR1 MNHEY, CDR2 SVGAGI. Trimming left V 4 bases short and J 4 bases short, with 2 bases between. There are 11 residues in the CDR3. CDR3 protein: CASSSNQPQHF. The CDR3 coding sequence is TGTGCCAGCAGTTCTAATCAGCCCCAGCATTTT.

The gene calls are TRBV7-2 and TRBJ1-1; D not resolved. From germline, CDR1 is SGHTA and CDR2 FQGNSA. Trimming shortened V by 1 base and J by 5 bases, and 11 bases separated the two germline ends. There are 14 residues in the CDR3. The CDR3 is CASSLDRTGTEAFF. The CDR3 DNA reads as TGTGCCAGCAGCTTAGACCGGACGGGAACTGAAGCTTTCTTT.